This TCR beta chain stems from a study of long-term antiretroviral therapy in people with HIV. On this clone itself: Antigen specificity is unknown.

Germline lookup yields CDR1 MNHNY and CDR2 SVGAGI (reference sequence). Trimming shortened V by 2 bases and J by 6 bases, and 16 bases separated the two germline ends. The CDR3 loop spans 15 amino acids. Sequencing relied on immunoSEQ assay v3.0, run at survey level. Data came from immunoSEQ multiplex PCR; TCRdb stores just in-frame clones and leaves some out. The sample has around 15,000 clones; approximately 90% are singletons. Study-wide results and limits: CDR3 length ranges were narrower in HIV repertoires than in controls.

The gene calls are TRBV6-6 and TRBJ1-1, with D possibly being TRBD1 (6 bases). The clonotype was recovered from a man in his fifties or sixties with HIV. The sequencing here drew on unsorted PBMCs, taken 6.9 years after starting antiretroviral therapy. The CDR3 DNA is TGTGCCAGCAGTTACACTACAACAGGGTGGGCTGAAGCTTTCTTT. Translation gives CASSYTTTGWAEAFF.